These 15 T cell receptor beta chains originate from one sample sequenced in a study of T cells in Graves' hyperthyroidism and ophthalmopathy. What was amplified from RNA transcripts were TCR beta CDR3 regions. An initial round of RT-PCR targeting the TCR CDR3 relied on the HTBI primer set. TCRdb itself ran the multiplex PCR reads through MiXCR, one entry per CDR3 protein. The profile shows about 210,000 distinct CDR3 sequences, 15% to 20% of them singletons. Material for sequencing was blood. These receptors were taken from a man between 45 and 60 years old with Graves' hyperthyroidism.

This clonotype was detected ten times or more. V is TRBV20-1 and J is TRBJ2-7; D is uncertain. With 0 bases removed from V and 2 bases from J, the gap between germline ends came to 14 bases. The CDR3 has 15 residues. The germline V gene has CDR1 DFQATT and CDR2 SNEGSKA (reference sequence). This CDR3 is CSARDSGGGTYEQYF. The CDR3 DNA is TGCAGTGCTAGAGATTCCGGTGGCGGCACCTACGAGCAGTACTTC.

This clonotype appeared many times. The chain uses TRBV5-1 and TRBJ2-3; TRBD2 is a possible D gene (5 bases). Per the germline V gene, CDR1 is SGHRS and CDR2 is YFSETQ. The CDR3 covers 18 residues. Trimming took off 0 bases at V and 2 bases at J, with 19 bases between the two ends. In nucleotides, the CDR3 is TGCGCCAGCAGCTTGGCCTCCGATAGCGAGGCATACACAGATACGCAGTATTTT. Translating gives CASSLASDSEAYTDTQYF.

This clonotype was detected ten times or more. The gene calls are TRBV28 and TRBJ1-3; 8 bases agree with TRBD1. With V trimmed by 2 bases and J by 3 bases, 9 bases remained unmatched. Germline V gene sequence: CDR1 MDHEN, CDR2 SYDVKM. The CDR3 sequence is 17 residues long. This CDR3 is CASSLPGGVLHGNTIYF. CDR3 in DNA: TGTGCCAGCAGTTTACCAGGGGGCGTTTTGCATGGAAACACCATATATTTT.

This clonotype was picked up many times. The chain carries TRBV18 and TRBJ2-1; D is undetermined. Deletions cut 0 bases from V and 0 bases from J, with 9 bases between. Germline values: CDR1 KGHSH, CDR2 LQKENI. CDR3 length: 16 amino acids. The CDR3 sequence is CASSPPTYSSYNEQFF. CDR3 DNA sequence: TGTGCCAGCTCACCACCGACTTACAGCTCCTACAATGAGCAGTTCTTC.

This chain connects TRBV2 to TRBJ2-5; 8 nucleotides match TRBD1. This CDR3 has 15 residues. In germline, CDR1 is SNHLY, CDR2 FYNNEI. The ends lost 5 bases at V and 0 bases at J; junction bases unmatched: 5. This CDR3 reads CASSTRTGNQETQYF. DNA of the CDR3: TGTGCCAGCAGTACTCGGACAGGGAACCAAGAGACCCAGTACTTC.

This clonotype was counted ten times or more. V and J are TRBV20-1 and TRBJ2-1; TRBD2 matches at 13 bases. This CDR3 comprises 15 residues. The V gene's germline CDR1 is DFQATT and CDR2 SNEGSKA (reference sequence). V trimming: 1 base; J trimming: 9 bases; junction bases outside the gene matches: 6. CDR3 amino acids: CSARVRTSGSSEQFF. The CDR3 DNA follows: TGCAGTGCTAGAGTGCGGACTAGCGGGAGTAGTGAGCAGTTCTTC.

This clonotype was detected many times. The chain recombines TRBV5-1 with TRBJ2-7; 11 nucleotides match TRBD1. V gave up 5 bases and J gave up 5 bases; unmatched junction bases: 6. CDR3 length: 14 amino acids. Germline V gives CDR1 SGHRS, CDR2 YFSETQ. In DNA, the CDR3 is TGCGCCAGCAGTTCCGGGACAGGGGGACACGAGCAGTACTTC. This translates into CASSSGTGGHEQYF.

This clonotype was observed many times. This sequence joins TRBV30 and TRBJ2-2, with 9 nucleotides matching TRBD2. CDR3 length: 19 amino acids. Trimming took 5 bases from V and 0 from J; bases not matched to a gene: 16. Germline V gives CDR1 GTSNPN, CDR2 SVGIG (reference sequence). The CDR3 sequence is CAWEGRPRLAGTNTGELFF. The CDR3 DNA sequence: TGTGCCTGGGAGGGGAGGCCCCGGCTAGCGGGGACGAACACCGGGGAGCTGTTTTTT.

The chain carries TRBV10-3 and TRBJ2-1; the D gene is possibly TRBD2 (6 bases). Germline CDR1 is ENHRY and CDR2 is SYGVKD. This CDR3 has 15 residues. Deletions cut 3 bases from V and 4 bases from J, with 13 bases between. The CDR3 bases are TGTGCCATCAGTGACACTAGCCCCCTTTACAATGAGCAGTTCTTC. It yields the protein CAISDTSPLYNEQFF.

V usage is TRBV5-1 and J usage is TRBJ2-7; 9 nucleotides align to TRBD1. The CDR3 spans 15 residues. Germline CDR1 and CDR2: SGHRS and YFSETQ. V gave up 0 bases and J gave up 2 bases; unmatched junction bases: 3. This CDR3 is CASSLETGGTYEQYF. The DNA of the CDR3 is TGCGCCAGCAGCTTGGAAACAGGGGGCACCTACGAGCAGTACTTC.

Ten or more counts support this clonotype. The chain links TRBV18 to TRBJ2-1, with TRBD2 matching 11 bases. Germline assignment: CDR1 KGHSH and CDR2 LQKENI. The CDR3 extends over 16 amino acids. V shed 5 bases and J 0 bases; nucleotides not matched to a gene: 3. The CDR3 DNA sequence: TGTGCCAGCTCAAAGCTAGCGGGAGGCTCCTACAATGAGCAGTTCTTC. Its protein is CASSKLAGGSYNEQFF.

J is TRBJ2-1 and V is TRBV19; D uncertain. Trimming stripped 7 bases from V and 0 bases from J, with 7 bases between. This CDR3 spans 13 amino acids. CDR1 is LNHDA and CDR2 is SQIVND in the germline V gene (reference sequence). Written as DNA, the CDR3 is TGTGCCAGTAAGTTTCACTCCTACAATGAGCAGTTCTTC. This encodes CASKFHSYNEQFF.

This clonotype has a count of ten or more. J is TRBJ2-5 and V is TRBV6-2 or TRBV6-3; 10 positions agree with TRBD2. V lost 5 bases, J lost 6 bases, and 6 bases stayed unmatched. The CDR3 runs 14 residues. Germline CDR1 is MNHEY and CDR2 is SVGEGT. Here the CDR3 reads CASSPAGGPKTQYF. CDR3 nucleotide sequence: TGTGCCAGCAGTCCAGCGGGAGGGCCGAAGACCCAGTACTTC.

This clonotype was detected only a few times. The chain is built from TRBV14 and TRBJ2-5; 13 positions agree with TRBD2. The CDR3 spans 15 residues. V was clipped by 2 bases and J by 5 bases; unmatched bases: 2. Looked up from germline, CDR1 is SGHDN and CDR2 is FVKESK. CDR3 loop: CASSQRGLAGETQYF. The DNA for the CDR3 is TGTGCCAGCAGCCAACGGGGACTAGCGGGGGAGACCCAGTACTTC.

This clonotype was counted ten times or more. The chain combines TRBV28 with TRBJ2-5, with D perhaps TRBD2 (5 bases). Germline V gene lookup returns CDR1 MDHEN and CDR2 SYDVKM. The CDR3 runs to 14 residues. V was pared by 6 bases and J by 3 bases, with 14 bases between. The CDR3 spells CASRFAGAKETQYF. Here the CDR3 DNA reads TGTGCCAGCAGATTTGCGGGCGCGAAAGAGACCCAGTACTTC.